This paragraph reports one TCR beta chain. This clone has only one observation. Its antigen has not been determined. There are no base qualities to consult, and no much larger clone falls within one base. This sample was taken from a study of T cell therapy after organ transplantation (dated by TCRdb to between 2019 and 2020). Context from the whole study: The therapy products consisted of autologous CMV-specific T cells grown in vitro for roughly two weeks using a peptide pool of 30 HLA class I and II CMV epitopes. Pretherapy peripheral blood samples were collected before T cell therapy was commenced. Long-term post-therapy samples were available for only 8 of the 10 patients. Up to 6 T cell doses were administered to patients every 2 weeks, and patients were monitored for 25 to 35 weeks after therapy was completed. The median number of CMV-specific T cells given to patients was 1.92 x 10^8, delivered over 2 to 6 intravenous infusions. A follow-up TRBV repertoire analysis was performed on an open-label phase I trial of autologous CMV-specific adoptive T cell therapy in solid-organ transplant recipients. Among the ten patients, eight were classed as clinical responders, while two were classed as nonresponders.

The CDR3, cysteine through phenylalanine, is 14 amino acids long. Only the CDR3 DNA stays, 42 bases, in frame from base 1. The V and J ends are trimmed by 0 bases and 10 bases, leaving 15 bases between them. From the germline V gene, CDR1 is MNHEY and CDR2 is SVGAGI. On the study overall, not on this receptor specifically: Both transferred clonotypes and endogenous clonotypes not detected in the therapy products appeared to be included in post-therapy reconstitution. Fold change in CD8 clonality after therapy was inversely correlated with pretherapy clonality, suggesting that less biased repertoires were more receptive to remodeling. Assessment of confounders such as concurrent antirejection and antiviral medications was prevented by the small cohort. Reduced sample coverage from poor CD8+ T cell yield may be reflected in the few expansions detected in nonresponders. Marked pretherapy clonal expansions with minimal repertoire change after therapy were observed in nonresponders.

Using the immunoSEQ two-step, bias-controlled multiplex PCR assay, TRB CDR3 regions were amplified from genomic DNA. Sequencing of CDR3 libraries was carried out on an Illumina NextSeq 500. In the source study's methods: The immunoSEQ Analyzer platform handled the initial alignment and bioinformatics, which included bias normalization against synthetic CDR3 analogs. Annotation of V, D and J genes followed the definitions in the IMGT database. For further TRBV analyses, VDJtools version 1.1.10 and the R package tcR version 2.2.1.11 were used with default settings. GLIPH analysis was done using default settings in version 1.0. For CDR3 sequences with at least 5 reads, significant changes in clonotype frequency were assessed with a 2-sided binomial test and Benjamini-Hochberg correction (alpha = 0.01). In TCRdb, the immuneACCESS table is reduced to in-frame sequences with V and J assigned. These tables do not hold every clone; where another copy was compared, an unresolved V gene accounts for under half, and the others remain unexplained. D and trimming were read from the DNA, whereas the V and J calls and clone size are those reported in that table. The sample table shows around 50,000 clones, and 94% are seen once. Together, the top ten hold about 3.1% of the sample.

This specimen's time point label, per the study, means: before start of T cell therapy. Patients were solid-organ transplant recipients with drug-resistant/recurrent cytomegalovirus. Approximately 9 trial participants were selected for repertoire analysis based on availability of post-therapy peripheral blood mononuclear cells. Viable CD3+CD8+CD4- lymphocytes were isolated from PBMCs by sorting on a BD FACSAria III. Genomic DNA was extracted from sorted cells with the Qiagen DNeasy Kit. The sequence was obtained from a human patient who had received a solid organ transplant and had CMV disease. Sequencing was performed on CD8+ T cells from blood, taken before autologous CMV-specific T cell therapy. The chain employs TRBV6-5 and TRBJ1-1; the D gene assignment is ambiguous. The base sequence is TGTGCCAGCAGTTACTCATCGGCCAGAGTAGGAGCTTTCTTT. Its protein is CASSYSSARVGAFF.